This entry lists 16 T cell receptor beta chains sequenced from one sample in a study of blood T cell repertoires in COVID-19. TCRdb's copy holds only in-frame clones and misses some; the assay was immunoSEQ multiplex PCR. The profile shows about 50,000 clones, around four fifths of them singletons. The sequencing input was PBMCs or T cells enriched from blood (not recorded which). The origin of the receptors is a woman between 50 and 59 years old with acute COVID-19.

The chain is built from TRBV5-4 and TRBJ2-7, with TRBD1 identical over 8 bases. V lost 4 bases and J lost 7; bases outside the gene matches: 10. The CDR3 has 14 amino acids. CDR1 is SGHNT and CDR2 is YYREEE in the germline V gene (reference sequence). The CDR3 sequence is CASSPTGAGREQYF. The CDR3 region has the DNA TGTGCCAGCAGCCCGACAGGGGCGGGGAGGGAGCAGTACTTC. Variable domain in full (rest from reference TRBV5-4 and TRBJ2-7): ETGVTQSPTHLIKTRGQQVTLRCSSQSGHNTVSWYQQALGQGPQFIFQYYREEENGRGNFPPRFSGLQFPNYSSELNVNALELDDSALYLCASSPTGAGREQYFGPGTRLTVT.

The CDR3 DNA reads TGTGCCAGCTCCCTCGTCCGACCGGGACTAGGGAATGAGCAGTTCTTC. Its translation: CASSLVRPGLGNEQFF. The rearrangement uses TRBV7-2 and TRBJ2-1, with 8 bases fitting TRBD2. CDR3 length equals 16 residues. Germline CDR1 and CDR2: SGHTA and FQGNSA. Losses at the gene ends were 8 bases for V and 7 bases for J; bases not matched to a gene: 16. Full variable domain (missing parts from reference TRBV7-2 and TRBJ2-1): GAGVSQSPSNKVTEKGKDVELRCDPISGHTALYWYRQSLGQGLEFLIYFQGNSAPDKSGLPSDRFSAERTGGSVSTLTIQRTQQEDSAVYLCASSLVRPGLGNEQFFGPGTRLTVL.

The sample holds a few counts of this clone. The chain recombines TRBV11-2 with TRBJ1-1; TRBD1 matches 8 bases. Losses at the gene ends were 3 bases for V and 1 base for J; bases not matched to a gene: 10. Germline loops: CDR1 SGHAT, CDR2 FQNNGV. This CDR3 spans 17 amino acids. The chain's CDR3 is CASSFSRGRAANTEAFF. CDR3 sequence (DNA): TGTGCCAGCAGCTTTTCCAGGGGGCGCGCCGCGAACACTGAAGCTTTCTTT.

The chain combines TRBV2 with TRBJ2-2, with 10 bases matching TRBD1. This CDR3 has 15 amino acids. The germline CDR1 and CDR2 sequences are SNHLY and FYNNEI. Trimming removed 7 bases from V and 5 bases from J; junction bases left unmatched: 7. CDR3 residues: CASNSGQGGTGELFF. In DNA form, the CDR3 reads TGTGCCAGCAACTCCGGACAGGGGGGGACCGGGGAGCTGTTTTTT.

This clone was counted a single time. DNA for the CDR3: TGTGCTAGTGGTTTGTTAACAGGCGGCCAGGGGGGAGAGCAGTACTTC. Translation gives CASGLLTGGQGGEQYF. This chain links TRBV12-5 with TRBJ2-7, with D tentatively TRBD1 (7 bases). Germline CDR1 and CDR2: LGHNT and FRNRAP. The CDR3 totals 16 residues. Between the trimmed V and J ends, which lost 2 bases and 7 bases, there was a span of 21 bases.

The gene calls are TRBV7-9 and TRBJ2-3; 9 bases match TRBD2. The CDR3 totals 14 residues. Trimming at V came to 4 bases and at J to 5 bases, leaving 4 bases not matched to a gene. CDR1 is SEHNR, CDR2 FQNEAQ, per germline (reference sequence). The CDR3 protein is CASSYSGGGDTQYF. The CDR3 DNA is TGTGCCAGCAGCTATAGCGGGGGTGGAGATACGCAGTATTTT.

J is TRBJ1-2 and V is TRBV2, with D possibly being TRBD1 (5 bases). V was trimmed by 5 bases and J by 5 bases, leaving 9 bases between them. The germline CDR1 and CDR2 sequences are SNHLY and FYNNEI. The CDR3 is 12 residues long. This chain's CDR3 is CASSPDKYGYTF. The CDR3, as DNA: TGTGCCAGCAGTCCGGACAAGTATGGCTACACCTTC. The full variable domain, its missing parts supplied by reference TRBV2 and TRBJ1-2, is EPEVTQTPSHQVTQMGQEVILRCVPISNHLYFYWYRQILGQKVEFLVSFYNNEISEKSEIFDDQFSVERPDGSNFTLKIRSTKLEDSAMYFCASSPDKYGYTFGSGTRLTVV.

The CDR3 DNA reads TGTGCCAGCAGCCATCCCCTAGGACAGTCGAACACTGAAGCTTTCTTT. Amino acids: CASSHPLGQSNTEAFF. V is TRBV3-1 (or the pseudogene TRBV3-2) and J is TRBJ1-1, with D perhaps TRBD1 (6 bases). The CDR3 runs to 16 residues. The V gene's germline CDR1 is LGHDT and CDR2 YNNKEL (reference sequence). V lost 3 bases and J 1 base, leaving 15 bases between the germline ends.

This clone was counted only a few times. The chain has TRBV7-9 and TRBJ1-2; TRBD1 agrees at 7 bases. V was pared by 4 bases and J by 7 bases, with 6 bases of the junction left unmatched. CDR1 is SEHNR, CDR2 FQNEAQ, per germline (reference sequence). CDR3 size: 13 residues. CDR3 coding DNA: TGTGCCAGCAGCTCGACAGGGAATTTTGGCTACACCTTC. Amino acids: CASSSTGNFGYTF. Based on the CDR3 plus reference TRBV7-9 and TRBJ1-2, the full variable domain is DTGVSQNPRHKITKRGQNVTFRCDPISEHNRLYWYRQTLGQGPEFLTYFQNEAQLEKSRLLSDRFSAERPKGSFSTLEIQRTEQGDSAMYLCASSSTGNFGYTFGSGTRLTVV.

The CDR3: CASSALSRTQAFF. In DNA form, the CDR3 reads TGCGCCAGCAGCGCCCTCTCCAGGACACAGGCTTTCTTT. The rearrangement joins TRBV5-1 to TRBJ1-1; a possible D gene is TRBD1 (5 bases). Trimming cost V 4 bases and J 11 bases, with 18 bases left between them. Per germline, CDR1 SGHRS and CDR2 YFSETQ. This CDR3 spans 13 amino acids.

The genes are TRBV7-8 and TRBJ2-7, with TRBD1 matching 8 bases. Germline trimming cut 5 bases from V and 2 bases from J; bases unmatched to any gene: 5. The CDR3 spans 14 residues. From germline, CDR1 is SGHVS and CDR2 FQNEAQ. The chain's CDR3 is CASSAGTGPYEQYF. In DNA form, the CDR3 reads TGTGCCAGCAGCGCAGGGACAGGCCCCTACGAGCAGTACTTC.

The chain links TRBV25-1 to TRBJ2-2, with 7 bases that match TRBD1. With V trimmed by 2 bases and J by 5 bases, 2 bases remained unmatched. Germline V CDR1 and CDR2: MGHDK, SYGVNS. This CDR3 comprises 14 residues. The CDR3 DNA reads as TGTGCCAGCAGTGAAGGGACAGAGACCGGGGAGCTGTTTTTT. This gives the protein CASSEGTETGELFF.

The genes are TRBV9 and TRBJ2-1; tentatively, D is TRBD2 (6 bases). V dropped 4 bases and J dropped 5 bases, with 16 bases sitting between them. The V gene's germline CDR1 is SGDLS and CDR2 YYNGEE. This CDR3 spans 15 amino acids. CDR3 in DNA: TGTGCCAGCAGCCCGTCCGGGACTGCCAACAATGAGCAGTTCTTC. Amino acid sequence: CASSPSGTANNEQFF.

This clone was seen just once. This sequence joins TRBV12-5 and TRBJ1-2; tentatively, D is TRBD1 (5 bases). V was pared by 6 bases and J by 3 bases, with 11 bases between. This CDR3 contains 13 residues. Germline V gives CDR1 LGHNT, CDR2 FRNRAP. The CDR3 DNA reads TGTGCTAGTGGCAAGGGGACTGACTATGGCTACACCTTC. Its translation is CASGKGTDYGYTF.

The genes are TRBV6-1 and TRBJ1-2; D may be TRBD1 (6 bases). The CDR3 length is 15 residues. Germline CDR1 MNHNS, CDR2 SASEGT. V was shortened by 1 base and J by 0 bases, with 9 bases between the two germline ends. In DNA form, the CDR3 reads TGTGCCAGCAGTGAAGGGACAGCTCCTAACTATGGCTACACCTTC. Amino acid sequence: CASSEGTAPNYGYTF.

The J gene is TRBJ2-1, the V gene TRBV7-3; 8 bases map to TRBD1. J lost 8 bases, V lost 5 bases, and 11 bases had no gene match. The V gene's germline CDR1 is SGHTA and CDR2 FQGTGA. CDR3 length: 15 residues. CDR3 nucleotides: TGTGCCAGCAGCCCAGGGGGCGCATATCTTTATGAGCAGTTCTTC. Protein product: CASSPGGAYLYEQFF.